A selection of T cell receptor beta chains follows, all from one sample in a study of blood T cell repertoires in COVID-19. Data came from immunoSEQ multiplex PCR; TCRdb stores just in-frame clones and leaves some out. In the table there are about 170,000 clones, roughly four fifths of which are singletons. Sequencing input: peripheral blood. The receptors stem from a woman aged 80 or over with acute or convalescent COVID-19. CDR3s include the opening cysteine and the closing phenylalanine or tryptophan. Size is stated for part of the rows, as once, few or many counts, or as a class when the clone is expanded.

CDR3: CASSSLADTGELFF
J: TRBJ2-2
V: TRBV7-2
size: few

CDR3: CASSAEGQPGTDTQYF
J: TRBJ2-3
V: TRBV9
size: -

CDR3: CASSSDRLAELNEQFF
J: TRBJ2-1
V: TRBV6-2/TRBV6-3
size: -

CDR3: CASSLGGANTGELFF
J: TRBJ2-2
V: TRBV28
size: -

CDR3: CASSLEPVRIF
J: TRBJ2-1
V: TRBV7-2
size: -

CDR3: CASRATLAKNIQYF
J: TRBJ2-4
V: TRBV6-5
size: -

CDR3: CASSWGGSLDYGYTF
J: TRBJ1-2
V: TRBV5-1
size: -

CDR3: CAWSVLSLGSEKLFF
J: TRBJ1-4
V: TRBV30
size: -

CDR3: CASSDQGRGTGELFF
J: TRBJ2-2
V: TRBV6-1
size: -

CDR3: CASSPAGTVEAFF
J: TRBJ1-1
V: TRBV5-6
size: once

CDR3: CAISESGVGNQPQHF
J: TRBJ1-5
V: TRBV10-3
size: -

CDR3: CASSRDRNYGYTF
J: TRBJ1-2
V: TRBV12-3/TRBV12-4
size: -

CDR3: CATSREYTGTGSSDTQYF
J: TRBJ2-3
V: TRBV15
size: few

CDR3: CSVNRGGEQYF
J: TRBJ2-7
V: TRBV29-1
size: once

CDR3: CASSLTGTGGGRGNQPQHF
J: TRBJ1-5
V: TRBV19
size: -

CDR3: CASSVGQREPQHF
J: TRBJ1-5
V: TRBV9
size: once

CDR3: CASSEGGGWGEQFF
J: TRBJ2-1
V: TRBV2
size: -

CDR3: CASSDTGTVDTQYF
J: TRBJ2-3
V: TRBV6-5
size: -

CDR3: CASRRSLGYTF
J: TRBJ1-2
V: TRBV2
size: -

CDR3: CASSLSGGEAFF
J: TRBJ1-1
V: TRBV12-3/TRBV12-4
size: -

CDR3: CASSLRTGANTGELFF
J: TRBJ2-2
V: TRBV5-1
size: -

CDR3: CASSLGDREKLFF
J: TRBJ1-4
V: TRBV5-1
size: -

CDR3: CSVARTGGAGANVLTF
J: TRBJ2-6
V: TRBV29-1
size: -

CDR3: CASRGQGALNTEAFF
J: TRBJ1-1
V: TRBV27
size: -

CDR3: CASSFDAGGTEAFF
J: TRBJ1-1
V: TRBV5-5
size: once

CDR3: CASSPATTGLAGVTYNEQFF
J: TRBJ2-1
V: TRBV18
size: -

CDR3: CASSQGLLQRDYGYTF
J: TRBJ1-2
V: TRBV3-1/TRBV3-2
size: -

CDR3: CAWSPGYGYTF
J: TRBJ1-2
V: TRBV30
size: -

CDR3: CASRRDRGETQYF
J: TRBJ2-5
V: TRBV6-5
size: -

CDR3: CATIGGAGELFF
J: TRBJ2-2
V: TRBV28
size: -

CDR3: CAIKPTGPYGYTF
J: TRBJ1-2
V: TRBV10-3
size: -

CDR3: CAINRQANTEAFF
J: TRBJ1-1
V: TRBV10-3
size: -

CDR3: CASSTEGQRITEAFF
J: TRBJ1-1
V: TRBV5-4
size: -

CDR3: CASSHVGTGGGEQYF
J: TRBJ2-7
V: TRBV3-1/TRBV3-2
size: -

CDR3: CAISDGTGGKAEAFF
J: TRBJ1-1
V: TRBV10-3
size: -

CDR3: CASSSERDGAGTQYF
J: TRBJ2-5
V: TRBV9
size: -

CDR3: CASRTGTNQPQHF
J: TRBJ1-5
V: TRBV2
size: -

CDR3: CASSVTGLGTEAFF
J: TRBJ1-1
V: TRBV9
size: -

CDR3: CSAIYTGTGREKLFF
J: TRBJ1-4
V: TRBV29-1
size: few

CDR3: CASSLAGQGEDYGYTF
J: TRBJ1-2
V: TRBV7-2
size: -

CDR3: CASSSWDSPQETQYF
J: TRBJ2-5
V: TRBV7-2
size: -

CDR3: CASSEDWGEQFF
J: TRBJ2-1
V: TRBV7-9
size: -

CDR3: CASSQGGEQDTQYF
J: TRBJ2-3
V: TRBV28
size: few

CDR3: CASSSGSALGLAGAETYEQYF
J: TRBJ2-7
V: TRBV7-8
size: -

CDR3: CASSFTGGPDTQYF
J: TRBJ2-3
V: TRBV11-2
size: -

CDR3: CASSQGTVSNQPQHF
J: TRBJ1-5
V: TRBV27
size: -

CDR3: CASSWGRDLPLHF
J: TRBJ1-6
V: TRBV7-2
size: -

CDR3: CASSPQGGSNQPQHF
J: TRBJ1-5
V: TRBV7-2
size: -

CDR3: CASSPTSRETQYF
J: TRBJ2-5
V: TRBV5-6
size: -

CDR3: CASSLGTSRIPTDTQYF
J: TRBJ2-3
V: TRBV5-4
size: -

CDR3: CATSDSRSNQPQHF
J: TRBJ1-5
V: TRBV24-1
size: -

CDR3: CATSREAAGGLSTDTQYF
J: TRBJ2-3
V: TRBV15
size: -

CDR3: CASSPLGPSGAFF
J: TRBJ1-1
V: TRBV5-1
size: -